The 26 T cell receptor beta chains in this list originate from one sample, sequenced in a study of CD8 T cells in Susac syndrome (dated by TCRdb to the late 2010s). Library preparation employed the immunoSEQ multiplex PCR assay. RNA was extracted using the RNeasy kit, and roughly 0.5 to 1 microgram was reverse transcribed with random hexamers. TCRdb's own reprocessing of the public reads used fastp at Q25 and MiXCR and kept productive beta chains. Duplicate CDR3 protein sequences are folded into a single record with the most common DNA and genes. The sample profile shows a few hundred thousand distinct CDR3 sequences; more than 85% of them were found once. Roughly 0.13% of the sample is in the top ten clones. The sample was CD8+ T cells from PBMCs. These receptors all stem from a human donor with multiple sclerosis.

The rearrangement joins TRBV20-1 to TRBJ2-1, with D possibly matching TRBD2 (6 bases). V was cut by 0 bases and J by 3 bases, with 15 bases left in between. There are 16 residues in the CDR3. Looked up from germline, CDR1 is DFQATT and CDR2 is SNEGSKA (reference sequence). The CDR3, as DNA: TGCAGTGCTAGAGATCCGGAGCGGGTGAACTACAATGAGCAGTTCTTC. Its protein is CSARDPERVNYNEQFF.

In this sample, this clonotype turned up once. The rearrangement uses TRBV7-3 and TRBJ1-1; D unclear. V was shortened by 5 bases and J by 7 bases, with 17 bases between the two germline ends. This CDR3 region has 14 residues. CDR1 is SGHTA and CDR2 is FQGTGA in the germline V gene. CDR3 bases: TGTGCCAGCAGCCCATCGGCTGACTTGGGTGAAGCTTTCTTT. It codes for CASSPSADLGEAFF.

This clonotype showed up just once. This rearrangement joins TRBV5-6 to TRBJ2-1; 10 bases align to TRBD2. V shed 3 bases, J shed 6 bases, and the junction held 9 bases outside the gene matches. Per germline, CDR1 SGHDT and CDR2 YYEEEE. The CDR3 consists of 16 residues. The CDR3 nucleotides are TGTGCCAGCAGCTCATACCTAGCGGGAGTCGGCAATGAGCAGTTCTTC. This gives the protein CASSSYLAGVGNEQFF.

This chain connects TRBV7-9 to TRBJ2-5; tentative D call: TRBD1 (7 bases). The CDR3 extends over 14 amino acids. V gave up 4 bases and J gave up 3 bases, with 12 bases separating them. Germline lookup yields CDR1 SEHNR and CDR2 FQNEAQ (reference sequence). The CDR3 region is CASSSRGTEETQYF. The DNA of the CDR3 is TGTGCCAGCAGCTCTCGGGGGACAGAAGAGACCCAGTACTTC. Supplemented by reference TRBV7-9 and TRBJ2-5, the full variable domain reads DTGVSQNPRHKITKRGQNVTFRCDPISEHNRLYWYRQTLGQGPEFLTYFQNEAQLEKSRLLSDRFSAERPKGSFSTLEIQRTEQGDSAMYLCASSSRGTEETQYFGPGTRLLVL.

The V and J genes are TRBV18 and TRBJ1-2, with TRBD1 matching over 8 bases. Trimming cost V 1 base and J 3 bases; bases outside gene matches: 10. Germline V lookup: CDR1 KGHSH, CDR2 LQKENI. The CDR3 contains 17 residues. The CDR3 sequence: CASSPHTRTGRDYGYTF. The DNA for the CDR3 is TGTGCCAGCTCACCACATACTCGGACAGGGAGGGACTATGGCTACACCTTC.

The rearrangement links TRBV12-3 or TRBV12-4 to TRBJ2-3; TRBD2 aligns across 8 bases. The CDR3 runs to 15 residues. J gave up 5 bases and V 5 bases, and 9 bases lay outside the gene matches. CDR3 region: CASSLNRGGEDTQYF. The CDR3 bases are TGTGCCAGCAGTCTCAATCGGGGGGGAGAAGATACGCAGTATTTT.

The J gene is TRBJ2-7, the V gene TRBV7-9, with 8 nucleotides matching TRBD1. V lost 1 base to trimming and J lost 4 bases; unmatched junction nucleotides: 3. Germline values: CDR1 SEHNR, CDR2 FQNEAQ (reference sequence). This CDR3 is 14 amino acids long. The CDR3 here is CASSLGGQAYEQYF. CDR3 DNA: TGTGCCAGCAGCTTAGGGGGACAGGCTTACGAGCAGTACTTC.

This chain uses TRBV2 with TRBJ1-1, with no clear D. The CDR3 length is 13 residues. Germline CDR1 reads SNHLY; CDR2 reads FYNNEI. V was shortened by 10 bases and J by 1 base, with 13 bases between the two germline ends. CDR3 nucleotides: TGTGCCAACCTACAGTATCGGAACACTGAAGCTTTCTTT. Encoded protein: CANLQYRNTEAFF.

The chain links TRBV9 to TRBJ1-2, with D possibly matching TRBD1 (5 bases). Germline CDR1 SGDLS, CDR2 YYNGEE. This CDR3 has 16 residues. With 3 bases removed from V and 0 bases from J, the gap between germline ends came to 15 bases. The DNA for the CDR3 is TGTGCCAGCAGCGGTGACCGGGACGGAGCTAACTATGGCTACACCTTC. Protein sequence: CASSGDRDGANYGYTF.

CDR3 region: CASSLAWVGGVTGELFF. CDR3 coding DNA: TGCGCCAGCAGCTTGGCTTGGGTCGGGGGCGTGACCGGGGAGCTGTTTTTT. The chain carries TRBV5-1 and TRBJ2-2, with D perhaps matching TRBD1 or TRBD2 (6 bases each). Germline CDR1 is SGHRS and CDR2 is YFSETQ. This CDR3 comprises 17 residues. The ends were cut back, 0 bases at V and 5 bases at J, with 17 bases in the middle. The variable domain in full, completed from reference TRBV5-1 and TRBJ2-2, reads KAGVTQTPRYLIKTRGQQVTLSCSPISGHRSVSWYQQTPGQGLQFLFEYFSETQRNKGNFPGRFSGRQFSNSRSEMNVSTLELGDSALYLCASSLAWVGGVTGELFFGEGSRLTVL.

CDR3 nucleotide sequence: TGCAGTGCTAGAGAGGGTCTTTTCGATCAGCCCCAGCATTTT. Its translation is CSAREGLFDQPQHF. The rearrangement uses TRBV20-1 and TRBJ1-5; D uncertain. Germline assignment: CDR1 DFQATT and CDR2 SNEGSKA (reference sequence). The CDR3 runs 14 residues. V shed 0 bases and J shed 5 bases, with 11 bases lying between them.

This chain links TRBV9 with TRBJ2-2; possibly TRBD1 or TRBD2 for D (7 bases each). Per germline, CDR1 SGDLS and CDR2 YYNGEE. This CDR3 comprises 18 residues. Between the trimmed V and J ends, which lost 4 bases and 2 bases, there was a span of 21 bases. In nucleotides, the CDR3 is TGTGCCAGCAGCCTAGGGGGAGGGGGCACCCTCAACACCGGGGAGCTGTTTTTT. Translation gives CASSLGGGGTLNTGELFF.

This chain uses TRBV6-1 with TRBJ2-3, with TRBD1 matching over 9 bases. The V and J ends lost 7 bases and 3 bases, in that order; junction bases with no gene match: 5. The CDR3 is 14 amino acids. CDR1 is MNHNS and CDR2 is SASEGT in the germline V gene. The CDR3 bases are TGTGCCAGCACCATTGGACAGGGGACAGATACGCAGTATTTT. As protein: CASTIGQGTDTQYF.

This clonotype was counted once. The chain couples TRBV18 to TRBJ2-4, with TRBD2 as a possible D gene (5 bases). The V gene lost 5 bases and the J gene lost 8 bases, with 25 bases spanning the gap. Germline CDR1 is KGHSH and CDR2 is LQKENI. The CDR3 sequence is 17 residues long. The CDR3 loop reads CASSGGPEQKGRDIQYF. DNA for the CDR3: TGTGCCAGCTCAGGAGGCCCCGAACAGAAGGGAAGGGACATTCAGTACTTC.

The gene calls are TRBV29-1 and TRBJ2-1, with D perhaps being TRBD1 or TRBD2 (5 bases each). The length of the CDR3 is 15 residues. V lost 3 bases to trimming and J lost 5 bases, with 17 bases between them. Germline CDR1 is SQVTM and CDR2 is ANQGSEA. This CDR3 reads CSVDGAGTLNNEQFF. CDR3 nucleotide sequence: TGCAGCGTTGACGGGGCCGGGACCTTAAACAATGAGCAGTTCTTC.

This chain joins TRBV5-4 and TRBJ1-6; tentative D call: TRBD1 (6 bases). Per the germline V gene, CDR1 is SGHNT and CDR2 is YYREEE (reference sequence). The CDR3 length is 13 residues. V was trimmed by 4 bases and J by 9 bases, leaving 11 bases between them. The CDR3 region is CASSITRGSPLHF. The CDR3 DNA follows: TGTGCCAGCAGCATAACCAGGGGTTCACCCCTCCACTTT.

This rearrangement joins TRBV20-1 to TRBJ2-5; 10 nucleotides match TRBD2. Looked up from germline, CDR1 is DFQATT and CDR2 is SNEGSKA (reference sequence). With 3 bases clipped from V and 5 bases from J, the junction kept 15 bases outside the gene matches. The CDR3 length is 17 residues. The CDR3 here is CSASFVGLAGELETQYF. The DNA for the CDR3 is TGCAGTGCTAGCTTCGTCGGGCTAGCGGGGGAGTTGGAGACCCAGTACTTC.

The gene calls are TRBV30 and TRBJ1-2; 12 bases match TRBD1. V was clipped by 1 base and J by 8 bases; unmatched bases: 11. The CDR3 is 16 amino acids. From germline, CDR1 is GTSNPN and CDR2 SVGIG (reference sequence). The CDR3 protein is CAWSAFSGQGAYGYTF. Here the CDR3 DNA reads TGTGCCTGGAGTGCCTTTTCGGGACAGGGGGCGTACGGCTACACCTTC.

The chain combines TRBV20-1 with TRBJ2-2, with D perhaps TRBD2 (5 bases). CDR3 size: 15 residues. With 0 bases removed from V and 5 bases from J, the gap between germline ends came to 13 bases. Germline loops: CDR1 DFQATT, CDR2 SNEGSKA (reference sequence). DNA for the CDR3: TGCAGTGCTAGAGATAAGAGGACTTGGACCGGGGAGCTGTTTTTT. It encodes CSARDKRTWTGELFF.

The rearrangement joins TRBV9 to TRBJ2-1, with a possible D match to TRBD1 (6 bases). The CDR3 spans 15 residues. Germline V CDR1 and CDR2: SGDLS, YYNGEE. Deletions cut 2 bases from V and 7 bases from J, with 16 bases between. The CDR3 region has the DNA TGTGCCAGCAGCGTGGGTCAGGGGATGTGGAATGAGCAGTTCTTC. As protein: CASSVGQGMWNEQFF.

The chain has TRBV7-8 and TRBJ2-1; 15 nucleotides line up with TRBD2. V trimming: 2 bases; J trimming: 8 bases; junction bases outside the gene matches: 7. In germline, CDR1 is SGHVS, CDR2 FQNEAQ. The CDR3 runs to 17 residues. The CDR3 nucleotides are TGTGCCAGCAGCTTAAGCGGACTAGCGGGAGGGAACGATGAGCAGTTCTTC. Its protein is CASSLSGLAGGNDEQFF.

The genes are TRBV4-2 and TRBJ2-7, with 7 positions matching TRBD1. Germline CDR1 LGHNA, CDR2 YNFKEQ. The V gene end was trimmed by 0 bases and the J gene end by 4 bases; junction bases not matched to a gene: 6. This CDR3 contains 15 residues. CDR3 bases: TGTGCCAGCAGCCAAGATCGCGACAGGGTGTACGAGCAGTACTTC. This encodes CASSQDRDRVYEQYF.

This chain connects TRBV7-9 to TRBJ2-5; 7 bases align to TRBD2. The J segment lost 5 bases and the V segment lost 7 bases, leaving 7 bases of the junction unmatched. Germline CDR1 SEHNR, CDR2 FQNEAQ (reference sequence). This CDR3 is built from 13 residues. The CDR3 loop is CASKSGTPETQYF. The CDR3 DNA follows: TGTGCCAGCAAGAGCGGGACTCCGGAGACCCAGTACTTC.

The V and J genes are TRBV20-1 and TRBJ2-7, with 7 bases lining up with TRBD1. Germline CDR1 DFQATT, CDR2 SNEGSKA (reference sequence). V lost 2 bases and J lost 1; bases outside the gene matches: 8. CDR3 length: 15 residues. The CDR3 DNA reads TGCAGTGCTAGAAGGACGGGACAGTCATCCTACGAGCAGTACTTC. Protein sequence: CSARRTGQSSYEQYF.

The J gene is TRBJ1-2, the V gene TRBV11-2; D possibly corresponds to TRBD1 (5 bases). The CDR3 has 14 residues. Germline values: CDR1 SGHAT, CDR2 FQNNGV. The germline V and J ends were trimmed by 8 bases and 2 bases, with 15 bases remaining between them. The CDR3 loop is CASGGVGVNYGYTF. The CDR3 bases are TGTGCCAGCGGCGGAGTGGGGGTGAACTATGGCTACACCTTC.

The chain links TRBV19 to TRBJ1-2; tentatively, D is TRBD1 (5 bases). CDR3 size: 13 residues. The V gene's germline CDR1 is LNHDA and CDR2 SQIVND (reference sequence). The chain's CDR3 is CVSGRDLNYGYTF. As DNA, the CDR3 is TGTGTCTCCGGACGGGACCTGAACTATGGCTACACCTTC.